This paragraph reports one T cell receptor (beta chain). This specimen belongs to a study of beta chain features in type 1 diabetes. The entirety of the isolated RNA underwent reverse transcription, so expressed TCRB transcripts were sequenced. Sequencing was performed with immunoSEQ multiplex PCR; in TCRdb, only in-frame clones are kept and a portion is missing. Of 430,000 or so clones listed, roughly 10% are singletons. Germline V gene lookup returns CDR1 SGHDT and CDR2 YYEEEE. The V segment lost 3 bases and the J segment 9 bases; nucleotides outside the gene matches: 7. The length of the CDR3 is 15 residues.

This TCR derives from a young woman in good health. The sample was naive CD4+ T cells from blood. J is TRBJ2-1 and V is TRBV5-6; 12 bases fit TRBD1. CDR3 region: CASSYPGQGATEQFF. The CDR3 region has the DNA TGTGCCAGCAGCTACCCGGGACAGGGGGCGACTGAGCAGTTCTTC.